Below, one T cell receptor (beta chain) is given with its context. The data stem from a study of CD8+ T cells in alopecia areata. The germline gives CDR1 MNHNY, CDR2 SVGAGI (reference sequence). The CDR3 contains 14 residues. The J segment lost 4 bases and the V segment lost 6 bases, leaving 8 bases of the junction unmatched. In each case, RNA was isolated and then reverse transcribed into cDNA as the sequencing template. The repertoire was sequenced with immunoSEQ multiplex PCR; TCRdb's copy has only in-frame clones and lacks some. The repertoire holds tens of thousands of clones, with about three fifths as singletons.

V usage is TRBV6-6 and J usage is TRBJ2-7, with 8 bases identical to TRBD2. The TCR comes from a human donor with alopecia areata. The sequenced sample was CD8+ T cells sorted from blood, obtained at week 0. The CDR3 protein is CASREPGLVYEQYF. CDR3 nucleotides: TGTGCCAGCAGGGAACCGGGACTAGTTTACGAGCAGTACTTC.